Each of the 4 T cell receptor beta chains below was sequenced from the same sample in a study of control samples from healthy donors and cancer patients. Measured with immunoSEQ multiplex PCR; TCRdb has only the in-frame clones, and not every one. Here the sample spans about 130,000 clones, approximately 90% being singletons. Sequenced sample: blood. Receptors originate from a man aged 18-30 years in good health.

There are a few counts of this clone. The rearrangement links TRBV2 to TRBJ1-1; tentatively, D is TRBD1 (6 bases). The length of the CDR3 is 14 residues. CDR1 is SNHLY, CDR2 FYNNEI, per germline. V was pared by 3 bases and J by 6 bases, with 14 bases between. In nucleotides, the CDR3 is TGTGCCAGCAGTGATAGAGGGGGTCAGGCTGAAGCTTTCTTT. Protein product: CASSDRGGQAEAFF.

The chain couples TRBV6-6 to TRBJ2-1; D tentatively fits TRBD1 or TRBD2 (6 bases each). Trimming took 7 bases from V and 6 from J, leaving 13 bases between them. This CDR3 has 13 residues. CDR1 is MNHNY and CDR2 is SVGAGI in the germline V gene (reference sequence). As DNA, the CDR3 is TGTGCCAGCAAGGGGGGCGGGGCCAATGAGCAGTTCTTC. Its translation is CASKGGGANEQFF.

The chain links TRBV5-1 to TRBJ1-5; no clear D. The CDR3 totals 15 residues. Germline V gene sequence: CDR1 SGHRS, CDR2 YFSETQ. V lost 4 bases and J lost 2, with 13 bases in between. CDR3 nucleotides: TGCGCCAGCAGCCCTGGAGGAGGAGGCAATCAGCCCCAGCATTTT. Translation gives CASSPGGGGNQPQHF. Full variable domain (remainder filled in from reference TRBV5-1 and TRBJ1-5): KAGVTQTPRYLIKTRGQQVTLSCSPISGHRSVSWYQQTPGQGLQFLFEYFSETQRNKGNFPGRFSGRQFSNSRSEMNVSTLELGDSALYLCASSPGGGGNQPQHFGDGTRLSIL.

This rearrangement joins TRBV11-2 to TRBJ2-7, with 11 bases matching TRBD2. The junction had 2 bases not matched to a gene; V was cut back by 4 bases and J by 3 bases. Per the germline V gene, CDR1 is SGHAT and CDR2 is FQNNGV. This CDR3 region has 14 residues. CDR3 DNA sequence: TGTGCCAGCAGCTCTAGCGGGGGGATCTACGAGCAGTACTTC. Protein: CASSSSGGIYEQYF. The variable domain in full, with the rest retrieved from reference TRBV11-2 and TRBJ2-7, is EAGVAQSPRYKIIEKRQSVAFWCNPISGHATLYWYQQILGQGPKLLIQFQNNGVVDDSQLPKDRFSAERLKGVDSTLKIQPAKLEDSAVYLCASSSSGGIYEQYFGPGTRLTVT.